Reported below is one T cell receptor beta chain. This CDR3 comprises 14 residues. V gave up 9 bases and J gave up 1 base, with 13 bases separating them. Per the germline V gene, CDR1 is MNHEY and CDR2 is SVGAGI. The data were obtained in a study of blood T cell repertoires in COVID-19. As for the study in general: Samples taken during acute and convalescent COVID-19 were collected in the United States, Italy and Spain. PBMCs, B-cell-depleted T cells, or T cells were the source of the cDNA or gDNA that made up the material.

Per the study methods: Reference gene primer amplification gave estimated nucleated cell counts. The table came from immunoSEQ multiplex PCR; TCRdb's copy has only in-frame clones and leaves some out. The V and J calls and the clone size are those of that table, but D and trimming were determined from the DNA. Counted here are tens of thousands of clones, 86% occurring once; the ten biggest clones make up roughly 2%. The sample taken for sequencing was peripheral blood. This chain links TRBV6-5 with TRBJ1-5; tentatively, D is TRBD1 (6 bases). This TCR was sampled from a man younger than 45 with acute or convalescent COVID-19. CDR3 sequence: CASSPDRSNQPQHF. CDR3 coding DNA: TGTGCCAGTAGTCCGGACAGAAGCAATCAGCCCCAGCATTTT.